This record looks at one T cell receptor beta chain sequence and its context. This record belongs to a study of blood T cells in healthy people across ages. This CDR3 region has 16 residues. CDR1 is MNHEY, CDR2 SVGAGI, per germline. Trimming cost V 0 bases and J 2 bases; bases outside gene matches: 7. Alongside a J-beta primer mix, a sample-barcoded 5' primer served in a second PCR lasting about 7 to 12 cycles. One entry per CDR3 protein, called by TCRdb with MiXCR from the 5' RACE reads. The profile shows 1,500,000 or so distinct CDR3 sequences, approximately 43% of them singletons. This receptor was obtained from a woman between 18 and 30 years old in good health. This chain connects TRBV6-5 to TRBJ2-7; 7 bases agree with TRBD2. Sequences were obtained from blood. CDR3 nucleotides: TGTGCCAGCAGTTACTCTACCCGGGGGGTTGCCTACGAGCAGTACTTC. Translation gives CASSYSTRGVAYEQYF.